A single sample is the source of the 9 T cell receptor beta chains below, sequenced in a study of cytomegalovirus exposure and HLA in healthy donors. It was with 60 Vbeta and 13 Jbeta primers that the PCR ran. Produced via immunoSEQ multiplex PCR; TCRdb's table is partial and in-frame only. The data contain around 150,000 clones, about 79% of them singletons. Sequencing was performed on PBMCs. The receptors here all came from a female donor in good health and CMV-seropositive.

This clone was detected only once. The chain couples TRBV6-1 to TRBJ2-7, with D possibly matching TRBD1 (6 bases). This CDR3 has 14 residues. V lost 4 bases to trimming and J lost 5 bases, with 15 bases between them. The germline V gene encodes CDR1 MNHNS and CDR2 SASEGT. The CDR3 region is CASSGEQGVHEQYF. The DNA of the CDR3 is TGTGCCAGCAGTGGAGAACAGGGAGTGCACGAGCAGTACTTC.

This chain links TRBV5-4 with TRBJ2-1; 10 bases are shared with TRBD2. Germline CDR1 and CDR2: SGHNT and YYREEE (reference sequence). The CDR3 is made up of 15 amino acids. Trimming took 0 bases from V and 8 from J; bases not matched to a gene: 5. CDR3 sequence reads: CASSLASGGADEQFF. The CDR3 DNA reads TGTGCCAGCAGCTTGGCCAGCGGGGGGGCCGATGAGCAGTTCTTC.

The J gene is TRBJ2-5, the V gene TRBV13; 8 bases are shared with TRBD2. This CDR3 spans 14 amino acids. Trimming removed 5 bases from V and 3 bases from J; junction bases left unmatched: 5. The germline V gene encodes CDR1 PRHDT and CDR2 FYEKMQ (reference sequence). The DNA of the CDR3 is TGTGCCAGCAGCACCCTTAGCGGGAAAGAGACCCAGTACTTC. This gives the protein CASSTLSGKETQYF.

The J gene is TRBJ2-5, the V gene TRBV7-6; TRBD2 matches at 11 bases. The J call may be in error: the DNA end matches TRBJ2-7 better. This CDR3 contains 15 residues. CDR1 and CDR2 from the germline V gene are SGHVS and FNYEAQ. The CDR3 here is CASSFVSGGAYEQYF. CDR3 DNA sequence: TGTGCCAGCAGCTTTGTTAGCGGGGGGGCGTACGAGCAGTACTTC.

J is TRBJ2-1 and V is TRBV7-2; TRBD1 matches at 7 bases. CDR1 is SGHTA and CDR2 is FQGNSA in the germline V gene. The trim removed 4 bases at V and 9 bases at J, leaving 15 bases unmatched. CDR3 size: 16 residues. CDR3 nucleotides: TGTGCCAGCAGCTGGGGACAGTTCGGACTTAAGGGTGAGCAGTTCTTC. It specifies CASSWGQFGLKGEQFF.

The chain has TRBV18 and TRBJ2-3; D gene unclear. V was trimmed by 0 bases and J by 2 bases, leaving 21 bases between them. The CDR3 extends over 19 amino acids. CDR1 is KGHSH and CDR2 is LQKENI in the germline V gene. CDR3: CASSPPNPRLEGVTDTQYF. CDR3 sequence (DNA): TGTGCCAGCTCACCACCGAATCCCCGGCTAGAAGGAGTCACAGATACGCAGTATTTT.

This clone was picked up one time. The chain couples TRBV2 to TRBJ2-7; a possible D gene is TRBD2 (7 bases). CDR1 and CDR2 from the germline V gene are SNHLY and FYNNEI. The CDR3 totals 14 residues. V dropped 8 bases and J dropped 4 bases, with 18 bases sitting between them. The CDR3 nucleotides are TGTGCCAGCTCCGAAGAACAGGGAGGGTACGAGCAGTACTTC. Translated: CASSEEQGGYEQYF.

The rearrangement joins TRBV28 to TRBJ2-6, with a possible D match to TRBD1 (6 bases). This CDR3 comprises 18 residues. Trimming left V 1 base short and J 3 bases short, with 16 bases between. Per the germline V gene, CDR1 is MDHEN and CDR2 is SYDVKM. CDR3 sequence reads: CASSLSPGQGYGANVLTF. The CDR3 DNA is TGTGCCAGCAGTTTATCTCCGGGACAAGGATATGGGGCCAACGTCCTGACTTTC.

This chain connects TRBV2 to TRBJ2-7; 8 bases line up with TRBD1. CDR1 is SNHLY, CDR2 FYNNEI, per germline. With 6 bases clipped from V and 1 base from J, the junction kept 5 bases outside the gene matches. CDR3 length: 14 amino acids. Here the CDR3 DNA reads TGTGCCAGCAGCCCAGGACAGGGATCCTACGAGCAGTACTTC. It is translated as CASSPGQGSYEQYF.